Each of the 3 T cell receptor beta chains below was sequenced from the same sample in a study of CD8 T cells in Susac syndrome. It was with random hexamers that 0.5 to 1 ug RNA was reverse transcribed. TCRdb processed the immunoSEQ multiplex PCR reads anew with MiXCR; each CDR3 protein has one entry. The table lists some 300,000 distinct CDR3 sequences, approximately 91% of them singletons. Sequenced sample: CD8+ T cells from PBMCs. Receptors were obtained from a human donor with multiple sclerosis.

There are a few counts of this clonotype. The chain links TRBV11-2 to TRBJ2-5; D remains unclear. This CDR3 has 11 residues. From germline, CDR1 is SGHAT and CDR2 FQNNGV. With 1 base removed from V and 7 bases from J, the gap between germline ends came to 4 bases. For the CDR3, the DNA is TGTGCCAGCAGCTTAGTTGGGACCCAGTACTTC. Its protein product is CASSLVGTQYF. The full variable domain, rest sourced from reference TRBV11-2 and TRBJ2-5, is EAGVAQSPRYKIIEKRQSVAFWCNPISGHATLYWYQQILGQGPKLLIQFQNNGVVDDSQLPKDRFSAERLKGVDSTLKIQPAKLEDSAVYLCASSLVGTQYFGPGTRLLVL.

A few counts support this clonotype. The rearrangement uses TRBV5-4 and TRBJ2-1; 11 positions agree with TRBD1. The CDR3 is made up of 15 amino acids. V was pared by 3 bases and J by 5 bases, with 4 bases of the junction left unmatched. Per the germline V gene, CDR1 is SGHNT and CDR2 is YYREEE (reference sequence). This CDR3 reads CASSSPGQGDNEQFF. CDR3 nucleotide sequence: TGTGCCAGCAGCTCACCGGGACAGGGGGACAATGAGCAGTTCTTC.

This sequence joins TRBV29-1 and TRBJ2-1; either TRBD1 or TRBD2 may supply D (7 bases each). CDR3 length equals 17 residues. V was clipped by 4 bases and J by 8 bases, with 27 bases between them. CDR1 is SQVTM and CDR2 is ANQGSEA in the germline V gene. The CDR3 coding sequence is TGCAGCGTTGTGGGGGGGACAGCACCCCATAATGCGGATGAGCAGTTCTTC. Translating it yields CSVVGGTAPHNADEQFF.